This entry lists 27 T cell receptor beta chains sequenced from one sample in a study of T cells in Graves' hyperthyroidism and ophthalmopathy. The investigators amplified TCR beta CDR3 regions from RNA transcripts. The HTBI primer set was used in a first-round RT-PCR of the TCR CDR3. Using its own MiXCR run on the multiplex PCR reads, TCRdb lists one record per CDR3 protein. The sample yields fewer than 550,000 distinct CDR3 sequences, 15% to 18% seen once. Sample: blood. These receptor sequences come from a woman between 18 and 29 years old with Graves' hyperthyroidism.

The V and J genes are TRBV6-1 and TRBJ1-2; 7 bases map to TRBD1. Germline V lookup: CDR1 MNHNS, CDR2 SASEGT. V lost 4 bases to trimming and J lost 8 bases; unmatched junction nucleotides: 7. The CDR3 is 13 residues long. For the CDR3, the DNA is TGTGCCAGCAGTGGACCGACAGGGAGGGGCTACACCTTC. Its translation: CASSGPTGRGYTF.

On this clonotype: A single base separates this from a much larger clone, so it may be a read error. The chain uses TRBV3-1 and TRBJ1-2; D is unresolved. This CDR3 region has 13 residues. The V end was cut by 0 bases, the J end by 5 bases, with 7 bases between. Germline V gene data show CDR1 as LGHDT and CDR2 as YNNKEL (reference sequence). CDR3 DNA: TGTGCCAGCAGCCAAGAGCTGGGGTATGGCTACACCTTC. The encoded protein is CASSQELGYGYTF. The full variable domain, its missing parts supplied by reference TRBV3-1 and TRBJ1-2, is DTAVSQTPKYLVTQMGNDKSIKCEQNLGHDTMYWYKQDSKKFLKIMFSYNNKELIINETVPNRFSPKSPDKAHLNLHINSLELGDSAVYFCASSQELGYGYTFGSGTRLTVV.

This clonotype was seen a few times. The CDR3 bases are TGCGCCAGCAGCCCGGACACCGGGACAGCCTACGAGCAGTACTTC. Translation: CASSPDTGTAYEQYF. The rearrangement joins TRBV4-1 to TRBJ2-7, with TRBD1 identical over 7 bases. The CDR3 extends over 15 amino acids. Germline V gene lookup returns CDR1 MGHRA and CDR2 YSYEKL. Losses at the gene ends were 4 bases for V and 2 bases for J; bases not matched to a gene: 8.

The J gene is TRBJ2-4, the V gene TRBV20-1; no definite D call. The V end lost 6 bases, the J end lost 0 bases, and 9 bases lay between the germline ends. This CDR3 is 13 amino acids long. The germline CDR1 and CDR2 sequences are DFQATT and SNEGSKA (reference sequence). This CDR3 reads CSAPTEAKNIQYF. DNA of the CDR3: TGCAGTGCCCCGACTGAAGCCAAAAACATTCAGTACTTC.

This clonotype was picked up many times. V usage is TRBV5-1 and J usage is TRBJ1-6; 12 positions agree with TRBD1. This CDR3 comprises 17 residues. V dropped 3 bases and J dropped 6; count of bases not matched to a gene: 7. CDR1 is SGHRS, CDR2 YFSETQ, per germline. CDR3: CASSSRRDRGLNSPLHF. CDR3 nucleotide sequence: TGCGCCAGCAGCTCAAGACGGGACAGGGGGCTTAATTCACCCCTCCACTTT.

The chain employs TRBV6-1 and TRBJ1-2, with D unresolved. V lost 2 bases to trimming and J lost 2 bases, with 15 bases between them. The length of the CDR3 is 16 residues. Germline loops: CDR1 MNHNS, CDR2 SASEGT. The CDR3 protein is CASSEFGLGTNYGYTF. CDR3 DNA: TGTGCCAGCAGTGAATTTGGGCTGGGAACCAACTATGGCTACACCTTC.

At least ten counts were recorded for this clonotype. The genes are TRBV28 and TRBJ2-2, with D possibly being TRBD2 (5 bases). The CDR3 runs to 14 residues. V dropped 3 bases and J dropped 1 base, with 6 bases sitting between them. Looked up from germline, CDR1 is MDHEN and CDR2 is SYDVKM. The CDR3 coding sequence is TGTGCCAGCAGTTTGGCGGGGAACACCGGGGAGCTGTTTTTT. Protein sequence: CASSLAGNTGELFF.

The chain has TRBV2 and TRBJ2-5, with D possibly TRBD1 on 5 matching bases. V lost 3 bases and J lost 5, with 13 bases in between. The CDR3 is 14 residues long. The germline gives CDR1 SNHLY, CDR2 FYNNEI. The CDR3 spells CASSDVGVEETQYF. Here the CDR3 DNA reads TGTGCCAGCAGTGACGTAGGGGTGGAGGAGACCCAGTACTTC.

This clonotype was picked up many times. At one of its ends the junction is not consistent with the germline gene, which may arise from a read error. J is TRBJ1-1 and V is TRBV7-7, with a possible D match to TRBD1 (5 bases). Germline lookup yields CDR1 SSHAT and CDR2 FNYEAQ (reference sequence). This CDR3 has 15 residues. CDR3 protein: CASSRIIGGNTEAFF. CDR3 nucleotide sequence: TGTGCTAGCAGCCGAATCATCGGGGGTAACACTGAAGCTTTCTTT.

The table lists this clonotype with a few counts. The gene calls are TRBV20-1 and TRBJ2-5, with 8 bases matching TRBD1. Trimming cost V 0 bases and J 5 bases; bases outside gene matches: 8. CDR3 length equals 15 residues. Germline values: CDR1 DFQATT, CDR2 SNEGSKA (reference sequence). Here the CDR3 DNA reads TGCAGTGCTAGAGATCGCGGACAGGGTGGTGAGACCCAGTACTTC. This gives the protein CSARDRGQGGETQYF.

Many counts were recorded for this clonotype. The rearrangement uses TRBV20-1 and TRBJ2-3; the match to TRBD2 covers 15 bases. The trim removed 5 bases at V and 1 base at J, leaving 16 bases unmatched. The CDR3 has 20 residues. Germline V gene lookup returns CDR1 DFQATT and CDR2 SNEGSKA (reference sequence). The CDR3 DNA reads as TGCAGTGCTCCCGCCTACACAGGACTAGCGGGGGGGTTTGGCACAGATACGCAGTATTTT. As protein: CSAPAYTGLAGGFGTDTQYF.

This clonotype occurred a few times. The chain recombines TRBV19 with TRBJ1-5; 7 bases are a match to TRBD1. Germline trimming cut 5 bases from V and 3 bases from J; bases unmatched to any gene: 7. The CDR3 is 15 amino acids. Per germline, CDR1 LNHDA and CDR2 SQIVND (reference sequence). The CDR3 DNA is TGTGCCAGTAGTTTGACAGGGCCCTACAATCAGCCCCAGCATTTT. Its translation: CASSLTGPYNQPQHF.

This clonotype was counted at least ten times. The CDR3 protein is CASSPDSGQGIADYNEQFF. The CDR3 coding sequence is TGTGCCAGCAGTCCTGACTCGGGACAGGGGATAGCCGACTACAATGAGCAGTTCTTC. The rearrangement uses TRBV28 and TRBJ2-1, with 10 bases lining up with TRBD1. Germline CDR1 reads MDHEN; CDR2 reads SYDVKM. Trimming removed 5 bases from V and 3 bases from J; junction bases left unmatched: 16. CDR3 length equals 19 residues.

This clonotype was recorded many times. V is TRBV20-1 and J is TRBJ1-1, with TRBD1 matching over 10 bases. V lost 5 bases to trimming and J lost 3 bases; unmatched junction nucleotides: 3. The CDR3 runs to 13 residues. Germline V CDR1 and CDR2: DFQATT, SNEGSKA (reference sequence). The CDR3 DNA reads TGCAGTGCTGGAGGGACAGGGGACACTGAAGCTTTCTTT. Amino acid sequence: CSAGGTGDTEAFF.

This clonotype was seen ten or more times. This sequence joins TRBV11-2 and TRBJ2-7, with 8 bases matching TRBD2. The CDR3 sequence is 15 residues long. CDR1 SGHAT and CDR2 FQNNGV come from the germline V gene. The V gene end was trimmed by 6 bases and the J gene end by 3 bases; junction bases not matched to a gene: 10. CDR3 region: CASSWFSAGGYEQYF. CDR3 sequence (DNA): TGTGCCAGCAGTTGGTTTAGCGCGGGAGGCTACGAGCAGTACTTC.

A word on this clonotype: Possible read error: a much larger clone is one base away. The chain recombines TRBV12-3 or TRBV12-4 with TRBJ1-5; 8 bases fit TRBD1. The CDR3 spans 13 residues. Written as DNA, the CDR3 is TGTGTCAGCAGTCGGGACAGGAATCAGCCCCAGCATTTT. Translation: CVSSRDRNQPQHF.

This clonotype was recorded at least ten times. The V gene is TRBV2, the J gene TRBJ1-2; tentatively, D is TRBD1 (6 bases). The V gene lost 4 bases and the J gene lost 1 base, with 16 bases spanning the gap. The CDR3 consists of 16 residues. Germline V gene data show CDR1 as SNHLY and CDR2 as FYNNEI. The CDR3 bases are TGTGCCAGCAGTGGCCCTCAGGGCAGGGGTAACTATGGCTACACCTTC. Protein: CASSGPQGRGNYGYTF.

This clonotype was seen repeatedly, ten times or more. The chain recombines TRBV2 with TRBJ1-6, with 7 bases fitting TRBD1. The CDR3 totals 13 residues. CDR1 and CDR2 from the germline V gene are SNHLY and FYNNEI. The V gene end was trimmed by 11 bases and the J gene end by 5 bases; junction bases not matched to a gene: 6. CDR3 region: CAGRDRDNSPLHF. The CDR3 DNA is TGTGCCGGACGAGACAGGGATAATTCACCCCTCCACTTT. The whole variable domain, filled in from reference TRBV2 and TRBJ1-6, reads EPEVTQTPSHQVTQMGQEVILRCVPISNHLYFYWYRQILGQKVEFLVSFYNNEISEKSEIFDDQFSVERPDGSNFTLKIRSTKLEDSAMYFCAGRDRDNSPLHFGNGTRLTVT.

In this sample, this clonotype turned up a few times. The V gene is TRBV20-1, the J gene TRBJ2-1; D perhaps matches TRBD2 (5 bases). CDR1 and CDR2 (germline): DFQATT, SNEGSKA (reference sequence). The CDR3 runs to 14 residues. V lost 4 bases to trimming and J lost 2 bases, with 12 bases between them. The CDR3 reads CSANGVIAYNEQFF. Written as DNA, the CDR3 is TGCAGTGCTAACGGGGTGATCGCCTACAATGAGCAGTTCTTC.

The chain employs TRBV11-3 and TRBJ2-2, with 15 bases matching TRBD2. CDR3 length equals 18 residues. Germline CDR1 is SGHNT and CDR2 is YENEEA. The V gene end was trimmed by 5 bases and the J gene end by 2 bases; junction bases not matched to a gene: 6. The CDR3 coding sequence is TGTGCCAGCAGCCGGGGACTAGCGGGGGGCACCAACACCGGGGAGCTGTTTTTT. Its translation is CASSRGLAGGTNTGELFF.

This clonotype occurred many times. V usage is TRBV3-2 and J usage is TRBJ1-5; TRBD1, the table's D call, lacks a check against the DNA. TRBV3-2 is given as a pseudogene. This CDR3 spans 17 amino acids. The DNA for the CDR3 is TGTGCCAGCAGCCAAGATGTCCTTCGGGGGCGCAATCAGCCCCAGCATTTT. It yields the protein CASSQDVLRGRNQPQHF.

In this sample, this clonotype turned up many times. The V call is TRBV2, the J call TRBJ2-3; D is undetermined. The CDR3 extends over 14 amino acids. V shed 4 bases and J shed 0 bases, with 8 bases lying between them. The germline CDR1 and CDR2 sequences are SNHLY and FYNNEI. CDR3: CASSVRRSTDTQYF. The CDR3 nucleotides read TGTGCCAGCAGTGTTCGCAGGAGCACAGATACGCAGTATTTT.

This clonotype was counted ten times or more. The CDR3 nucleotides are TGCAGTGCTTTCCCCTCCCACGGGGTGACCCAGTACTTC. It is translated as CSAFPSHGVTQYF. The chain recombines TRBV20-1 with TRBJ2-5, with D tentatively TRBD2 (5 bases). V was pared by 5 bases and J by 7 bases, with 17 bases between. From germline, CDR1 is DFQATT and CDR2 SNEGSKA (reference sequence). This CDR3 spans 13 amino acids.

This clonotype came up many times. The chain joins TRBV29-1 to TRBJ2-5, with 8 nucleotides matching TRBD1. The V and J ends lost 5 bases and 5 bases, in that order; junction bases with no gene match: 7. Looked up from germline, CDR1 is SQVTM and CDR2 is ANQGSEA. The length of the CDR3 is 13 residues. CDR3 residues: CSVFPGGKETQYF. The CDR3 bases are TGCAGCGTTTTTCCAGGGGGCAAGGAGACCCAGTACTTC.

The CDR3: CASSLVGAAYQPQHF. The CDR3 DNA is TGTGCCAGCAGCCTAGTCGGGGCTGCATATCAGCCCCAGCATTTT. The genes are TRBV7-8 and TRBJ1-5; TRBD1 might be the D (5 bases). The CDR3 covers 15 residues. V was shortened by 5 bases and J by 5 bases, with 16 bases between the two germline ends. Germline V gene lookup returns CDR1 SGHVS and CDR2 FQNEAQ. Filled out from reference TRBV7-8 and TRBJ1-5, the complete variable domain reads GAGVSQSPRYKVAKRGQDVALRCDPISGHVSLFWYQQALGQGPEFLTYFQNEAQLDKSGLPSDRFFAERPEGSVSTLKIQRTQQEDSAVYLCASSLVGAAYQPQHFGDGTRLSIL.

This clonotype was seen at least ten times. The V and J genes are TRBV3-1 and TRBJ1-2; D unclear. CDR1 is LGHDT and CDR2 is YNNKEL in the germline V gene (reference sequence). Trimming stripped 0 bases from V and 4 bases from J, with 15 bases between. The length of the CDR3 is 16 residues. CDR3 region: CASSQDSGSRGYGYTF. The DNA for the CDR3 is TGTGCCAGCAGCCAAGATTCCGGTTCGCGGGGCTATGGCTACACCTTC.

This chain uses TRBV7-9 with TRBJ2-1; D is ambiguous. The germline gives CDR1 SEHNR, CDR2 FQNEAQ (reference sequence). The V gene lost 5 bases and the J gene lost 4 bases, with 12 bases spanning the gap. The CDR3 is made up of 14 amino acids. The chain's CDR3 is CASSVVTLYNEQFF. CDR3 sequence (DNA): TGTGCCAGCAGCGTCGTGACACTTTACAATGAGCAGTTCTTC.